A selection of T cell receptor beta chains follows, all from one sample in a study of cytomegalovirus exposure and HLA in healthy donors. TCRdb's copy holds only in-frame clones and misses some; the assay was immunoSEQ multiplex PCR. The sample records around 150,000 clones, less than 90% being singletons. Sequencing input: PBMCs. The receptors here all came from a boy aged 2 to 9 in good health and CMV-seronegative. Each CDR3 is given with its conserved first and last residue. A D gene is named only where the DNA matches it firmly. Clone size, where shown, is once, few, many, or a class for clones that have expanded.

J gene | clone size | D gene | V gene | CDR3 protein | CDR3 DNA
TRBJ2-7 | NA | NA | TRBV27 | CASSQNYRDEQYF | TGTGCCAGCAGCCAAAACTACCGCGACGAGCAGTACTTC
TRBJ2-7 | NA | TRBD1 | TRBV29-1 | CSVGGTGGVYEQYF | TGCAGCGTTGGAGGGACAGGGGGTGTCTACGAGCAGTACTTC
TRBJ2-5 | few | TRBD2 | TRBV10-2 | CASRQPGLAGRETQYF | TGCGCCAGCAGGCAGCCGGGACTAGCGGGACGAGAGACCCAGTACTTC
TRBJ2-1 | NA | TRBD2 | TRBV6-4 | CASSDSAGGPHEQFF | TGTGCCAGCAGTGACTCGGCGGGGGGGCCCCATGAGCAGTTCTTC
TRBJ1-5 | NA | TRBD1 | TRBV10-1 | CASSVTGGGVYSNQPQHF | TGCGCCAGCAGTGTCACAGGGGGCGGCGTATATAGCAATCAGCCCCAGCATTTT
TRBJ1-2 | NA | NA | TRBV28 | CASSLQGGYGYTF | TGTGCCAGCAGTTTGCAGGGCGGCTATGGCTACACCTTC
TRBJ1-5 | NA | NA | TRBV7-9 | CASSPPGSSSNQPQHF | TGTGCCAGCAGCCCCCCCGGGTCGTCTAGCAATCAGCCCCAGCATTTT
TRBJ2-3 | NA | TRBD2 | TRBV10-1 | CASSGELAGGGTDTQYF | TGCGCCAGCAGTGGGGAGCTAGCGGGAGGCGGCACAGATACGCAGTATTTT
TRBJ2-1 | NA | TRBD2 | TRBV25-1 | CASSEFSGRADEQFF | TGTGCCAGCAGTGAATTTAGCGGGAGGGCCGATGAGCAGTTCTTC
TRBJ1-1 | few | TRBD1 | TRBV6-5 | CASHRGRGTEAFF | TGTGCCAGTCACAGGGGGCGAGGCACTGAAGCTTTCTTT
TRBJ1-2 | few | TRBD1 | TRBV29-1 | CSAEGRDRVYGYTF | TGCAGCGCCGAGGGCCGGGACAGGGTATATGGCTACACCTTC
TRBJ1-2 | NA | TRBD1 | TRBV6-6 | CASSSDRAVGYTF | TGTGCCAGCAGTTCGGACAGGGCTGTCGGCTACACCTTC
TRBJ2-1 | NA | NA | TRBV29-1 | CSADDGNNEQFF | TGCAGCGCCGATGACGGGAACAATGAGCAGTTCTTC
TRBJ2-2 | NA | TRBD1 | TRBV5-6 | CASSGQGNGELFF | TGTGCCAGCAGCGGACAGGGAAACGGGGAGCTGTTTTTT
TRBJ2-5 | few | NA | TRBV28 | CASRSGDRLLGTQYF | TGTGCCAGCAGATCCGGTGACAGGCTTCTGGGGACCCAGTACTTC
TRBJ2-5 | NA | NA | TRBV19 | CASSIGTEETQYF | TGTGCCAGTAGTATAGGCACTGAAGAGACCCAGTACTTC